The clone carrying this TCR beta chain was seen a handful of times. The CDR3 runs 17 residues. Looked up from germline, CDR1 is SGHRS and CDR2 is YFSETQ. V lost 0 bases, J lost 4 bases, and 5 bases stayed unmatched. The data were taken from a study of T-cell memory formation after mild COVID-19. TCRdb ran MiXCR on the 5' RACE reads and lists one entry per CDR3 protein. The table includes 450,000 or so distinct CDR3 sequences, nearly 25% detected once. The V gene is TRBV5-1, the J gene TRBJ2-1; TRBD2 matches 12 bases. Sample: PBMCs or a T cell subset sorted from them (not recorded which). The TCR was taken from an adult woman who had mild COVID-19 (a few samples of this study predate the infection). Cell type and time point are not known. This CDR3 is CASSLVPTSGGYNEQFF. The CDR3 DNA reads TGCGCCAGCAGCTTGGTCCCGACTAGCGGGGGATACAATGAGCAGTTCTTC.